The T cell receptor beta chain described here comes from a study of OX40 agonist ivuxolimab in advanced cancers. In germline, CDR1 is MNHEY, CDR2 SMNVEV (reference sequence). Trimming cost V 1 base and J 5 bases, with 14 bases left between them. The CDR3 totals 16 residues. Some clones are missing from TCRdb's copy, which holds only in-frame ones; the method was immunoSEQ multiplex PCR. The table has around 68,000 clones, over 75% seen once. The chain couples TRBV27 to TRBJ2-2; a possible D gene is TRBD1 (5 bases). This TCR was recovered from an adult with an advanced solid tumor such as melanoma, head and neck, liver or kidney cancer. This specimen consisted of CD4+ or CD8+ T cells sorted from blood, obtained in a trial of the OX40 agonist ivuxolimab. The DNA of the CDR3 is TGTGCCAGCAGTTTATTATCCAGGGTCTGGACCGGGGAGCTGTTTTTT. This gives the protein CASSLLSRVWTGELFF.